This T cell receptor (beta chain) emerged from a study of control samples from healthy donors and cancer patients. The repertoire was sequenced with immunoSEQ multiplex PCR; TCRdb's copy has only in-frame clones and lacks some. The data show 60,000 to 75,000 clones, 85% seen once. Only one count was recorded for this clone. Trimming took 0 bases from V and 12 from J, leaving 9 bases between them. The CDR3 runs to 12 residues. From germline, CDR1 is LGHDT and CDR2 YNNKEL (reference sequence). The sequence was collected from a man aged 35 to 55 in good health. This rearrangement joins TRBV3-1 (or the pseudogene TRBV3-2) to TRBJ2-4; D is unresolved. Sequenced: blood. CDR3 in amino acids: CASSQDDSYQYF. The CDR3 bases are TGTGCCAGCAGCCAAGATGACTCCTATCAGTACTTC.